The T cell receptor (beta chain) under discussion was sequenced for a study of T cell responses to AZD1222 COVID-19 vaccine. Measured with immunoSEQ multiplex PCR; TCRdb has only the in-frame clones, and not every one. Found here are roughly 160,000 clones, over 75% of them singletons; the top ten hold roughly 4%. Germline V gives CDR1 MNHEY, CDR2 SVGAGI. The CDR3 length is 16 residues. The junction had 7 bases not matched to a gene; V was cut back by 4 bases and J by 7 bases. V usage is TRBV6-5 and J usage is TRBJ2-1; 13 bases agree with TRBD2. The sample in question was peripheral blood, obtained 28 days after the second AZD1222 dose. This receptor was obtained from an adult who received the AZD1222 COVID-19 vaccine. The CDR3 DNA reads as TGTGCCAGCAGTTCCAAACCGGGACTAGCGGGGAATGAGCAGTTCTTC. Protein product: CASSSKPGLAGNEQFF.